This paragraph covers one TCR beta chain sequence. Its antigen is undetermined. From its re-call of the 5' RACE reads, TCRdb lists each CDR3 protein once, without DNA. The sample has about 170,000 distinct CDR3 sequences. The CDR3 extends over 16 amino acids. Germline V CDR1 and CDR2: MNHEY, SVGAGI. The sample comes from a study of T cells expressing NK-cell markers. Study background: CD3+CD56+NKG2C+, CD3+CD56+NKG2C- and CD3+CD56-NKG2C+ T cells, once sorted, supplied the TCR beta repertoires. Seven of the eight sequenced donors were classified as HCMV-seropositive, and one was classified as seronegative. Points from the study as a whole: One observes that, in a few donors, these clonotypes were also the leading ones within the CD3+CD56-NKG2C+ fraction.

V and J are TRBV6-5 and TRBJ1-3; checking the TCRdb D call of TRBD1 is not possible without DNA. This clonotype was sampled from a man aged 18 to 69 in good health. The sample taken for sequencing was blood T cells: a sorted CD56 or NKG2C T cell subset, CD4+ or CD8+ T cells, or bulk PBMC T cells (not recorded which). CDR3 amino acids: CASSYGTGGSGNTIYF.